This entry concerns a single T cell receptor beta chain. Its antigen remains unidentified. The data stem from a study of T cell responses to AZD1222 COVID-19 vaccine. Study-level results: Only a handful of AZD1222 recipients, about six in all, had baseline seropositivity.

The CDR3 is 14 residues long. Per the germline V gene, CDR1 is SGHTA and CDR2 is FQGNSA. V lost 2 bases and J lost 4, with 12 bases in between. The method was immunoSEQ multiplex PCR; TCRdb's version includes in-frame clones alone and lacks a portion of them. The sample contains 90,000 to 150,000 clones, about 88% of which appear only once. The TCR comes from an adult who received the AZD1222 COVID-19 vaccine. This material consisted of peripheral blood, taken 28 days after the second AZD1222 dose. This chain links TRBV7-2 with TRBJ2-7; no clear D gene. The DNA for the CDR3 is TGTGCCAGCAGCTTAATGAAAGGATATTACGAGCAGTACTTC. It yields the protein CASSLMKGYYEQYF.